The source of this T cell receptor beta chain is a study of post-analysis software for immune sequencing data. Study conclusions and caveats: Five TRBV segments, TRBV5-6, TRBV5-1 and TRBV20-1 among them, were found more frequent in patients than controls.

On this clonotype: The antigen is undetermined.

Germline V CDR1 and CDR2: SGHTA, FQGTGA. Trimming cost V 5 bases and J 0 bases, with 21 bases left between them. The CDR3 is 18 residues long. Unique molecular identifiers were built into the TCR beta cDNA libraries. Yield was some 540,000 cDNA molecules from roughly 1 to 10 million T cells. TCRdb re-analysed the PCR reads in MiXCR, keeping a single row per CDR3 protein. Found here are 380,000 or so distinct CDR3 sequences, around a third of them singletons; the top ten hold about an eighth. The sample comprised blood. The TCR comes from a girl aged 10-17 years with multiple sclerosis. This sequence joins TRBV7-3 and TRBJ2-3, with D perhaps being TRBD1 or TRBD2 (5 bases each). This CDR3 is CASSKIGTTRISTDTQYF. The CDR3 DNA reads TGTGCCAGCAGCAAAATAGGGACCACCAGGATTAGCACAGATACGCAGTATTTT.